This TCR beta chain was profiled in a study of OX40 agonist ivuxolimab in advanced cancers. Profiling relied on immunoSEQ multiplex PCR, and the TCRdb table lists in-frame clones only, not all of them. Among roughly 26,000 clones listed, roughly 90% were seen once. This CDR3 comprises 15 residues. CDR1 SGHKS and CDR2 YYEKEE come from the germline V gene (reference sequence). Between the trimmed V and J ends, which lost 4 bases and 4 bases, there was a span of 15 bases. This chain links TRBV5-5 with TRBJ1-5; possibly TRBD1 for D (5 bases). Specimen: CD4+ or CD8+ T cells sorted from blood, collected in a trial of the OX40 agonist ivuxolimab. The TCR comes from an adult with an advanced solid tumor such as melanoma, head and neck, liver or kidney cancer. CDR3 bases: TGTGCCAGCAGCCACCTGGGGGGAATTAATCAGCCCCAGCATTTT. This gives the protein CASSHLGGINQPQHF.